A selection of T cell receptor beta chains follows, all from one sample in a study of T cells after yellow fever vaccination. TCRdb called the 5' RACE reads again in MiXCR, with one record for every CDR3 protein. The sample contains almost 600,000 distinct CDR3 sequences, less than 15% of which appear only once. The specimen comprised PBMCs, sampled on the day of the yellow fever booster vaccination. The receptors were sampled from a man under 40 who received the YFV17D yellow fever vaccine. Each CDR3 is given with its conserved first and last residue. D genes are given only for firm matches. Rows may omit the clone size; those that give it use once, few, many or a size class.

size: NA
J: TRBJ2-5
D: NA
V: TRBV19
DNA: TGTGCCAGTAGTATGCGACTACGGGAGACCCAGTACTTC
CDR3: CASSMRLRETQYF

size: NA
J: TRBJ2-2
D: TRBD1
V: TRBV5-1
DNA: TGCGCCAGCAGAAGGACAGGGGACACCGGGGAGCTGTTTTTT
CDR3: CASRRTGDTGELFF

size: NA
J: TRBJ2-7
D: NA
V: TRBV5-1
DNA: TGCGCCAGCAGCCCCGGTGGGTCTAGCGAGTACTACGAGCAGTACTTC
CDR3: CASSPGGSSEYYEQYF

size: NA
J: TRBJ2-1
D: NA
V: TRBV20-1
DNA: TGCAGTGCTAGAGACTCGGACCAAGACTACAATGAGCAGTTCTTC
CDR3: CSARDSDQDYNEQFF

size: NA
J: TRBJ2-2
D: NA
V: TRBV9
DNA: TGTGCCAGCAGCGCCGGGGACCCGGAGCAGGAGCTGTTTTTT
CDR3: CASSAGDPEQELFF

size: few
J: TRBJ1-4
D: NA
V: TRBV18
DNA: TGTGCCAGCTCACCTGTTAATGAAAAACTGTTTTTT
CDR3: CASSPVNEKLFF

size: few
J: TRBJ2-4
D: TRBD2
V: TRBV12-3/TRBV12-4
DNA: TGTGCCAGCAGTTTGTCGGGGGGGCAAAACATTCAGTACTTC
CDR3: CASSLSGGQNIQYF

size: NA
J: TRBJ2-7
D: NA
V: TRBV7-2
DNA: TGTGCCAGCAGCCGAGAATCGTCGGGGTTCTACGAGCAGTACTTC
CDR3: CASSRESSGFYEQYF

size: few
J: TRBJ2-3
D: NA
V: TRBV7-9
DNA: TGTGCCAGCAGCTCACGGGGCGGAACCCCGTATTTT
CDR3: CASSSRGGTPYF

size: few
J: TRBJ2-1
D: NA
V: TRBV27
DNA: TGTGCCAGCAGTTCCCACTTCCTCTACAATGAGCAGTTCTTC
CDR3: CASSSHFLYNEQFF

size: few
J: TRBJ2-2
D: NA
V: TRBV6-2/TRBV6-3
DNA: TGTGCCATCACCGACAGGGAGGACGGGGAGCTGTTTTTT
CDR3: CAITDREDGELFF

size: NA
J: TRBJ2-7
D: TRBD2
V: TRBV5-1
DNA: TGCGCCAGCAGATCCCTACCAGCGGGGGGGTACGAGCAGTACTTC
CDR3: CASRSLPAGGYEQYF

size: few
J: TRBJ2-5
D: NA
V: TRBV6-7
DNA: TGTGCCAGGGGCGGGACAGAGGAGACCCAGTACTTC
CDR3: CARGGTEETQYF

size: NA
J: TRBJ2-7
D: NA
V: TRBV5-1
DNA: TGCGCCAGCAGCTTGGATGGTCTTTCCTACGAGCAGTACTTC
CDR3: CASSLDGLSYEQYF

size: few
J: TRBJ1-1
D: NA
V: TRBV20-1
DNA: TGCAGTGCTTCACAGGGAAGGACTGAAGCTTTCTTT
CDR3: CSASQGRTEAFF

size: NA
J: TRBJ2-5
D: NA
V: TRBV5-1
DNA: TGCGCCAGCAGCTTGGGCGGACCTCCAGAGACCAAGTACTTC
CDR3: CASSLGGPPETKYF

size: NA
J: TRBJ2-7
D: NA
V: TRBV9
DNA: TGTGCCAGCAGCGTTAAGGGGTCCTTATTCGAGCAGTACTTC
CDR3: CASSVKGSLFEQYF

size: few
J: TRBJ2-5
D: NA
V: TRBV14
DNA: TGTGCCAGCCCAGCAAGTTACCAAGAGACCCAGTACTTC
CDR3: CASPASYQETQYF

size: few
J: TRBJ1-1
D: TRBD1
V: TRBV7-8
DNA: TGTGCCAGCAGGATACAGGGGAGAGACACTGAAGCTTTCTTT
CDR3: CASRIQGRDTEAFF

size: many
J: TRBJ2-2
D: NA
V: TRBV7-9
DNA: TGTGCCAGCAGCTTAGTCGGGCGTGGTACCGGGGAGCTGTTTTTT
CDR3: CASSLVGRGTGELFF

size: NA
J: TRBJ2-7
D: TRBD1
V: TRBV20-1
DNA: TGCAGTGCAAGACAGGGGCCCTCCGAGCAGTACTTC
CDR3: CSARQGPSEQYF

size: few
J: TRBJ2-5
D: NA
V: TRBV7-2
DNA: TGTGCCAGCAGCTCCAAAGGGGGGCGCTGGGAGACCCAGTACTTC
CDR3: CASSSKGGRWETQYF

size: NA
J: TRBJ2-6
D: TRBD2
V: TRBV23-1
DNA: TGCGCCGTGGATCGTGGGGGAACGGCGGGGGGGGCCAACCTCCTGACTTTC
CDR3: CAVDRGGTAGGANLLTF

size: NA
J: TRBJ2-7
D: TRBD2
V: TRBV20-1
DNA: TGCAGTGCTAGAGATCTAACTAGCGCTTATTGCGAGCAGTACTTC
CDR3: CSARDLTSAYCEQYF

size: NA
J: TRBJ2-3
D: TRBD1
V: TRBV7-3
DNA: TGTGCCAGCAGCTTGGACAGGGGACTTTTAAATACGCAGTATTTT
CDR3: CASSLDRGLLNTQYF

size: NA
J: TRBJ1-2
D: TRBD1
V: TRBV27
DNA: TGTGCCAGCAGACCGGGACAGGTGATCTATGGCTACACCTTC
CDR3: CASRPGQVIYGYTF

size: few
J: TRBJ2-7
D: TRBD2
V: TRBV7-9
DNA: TGTGCCAGCAGCCAAGGGACTAGCGGGAACCCAAGCTACGAGCAGTACTTC
CDR3: CASSQGTSGNPSYEQYF

size: NA
J: TRBJ2-3
D: NA
V: TRBV30
DNA: TGTGCCTGGAGTAAGTGGGAGGGCACAGATACGCAGTATTTT
CDR3: CAWSKWEGTDTQYF

size: NA
J: TRBJ2-2
D: NA
V: TRBV29-1
DNA: TGCAGCGTTGGGCAGGGGTCAACCGGGGAGCTGTTTTTT
CDR3: CSVGQGSTGELFF

size: few
J: TRBJ2-7
D: TRBD1
V: TRBV20-1
DNA: TGCAGTGCTAGATCCCCCCCCGGGACAGGAGGATGGGAGCAGTACTTC
CDR3: CSARSPPGTGGWEQYF

size: few
J: TRBJ1-5
D: NA
V: TRBV29-1
DNA: TGCAGCGTTTTCAGGGGTGATAGCGGGACCCAGCATTTT
CDR3: CSVFRGDSGTQHF

size: NA
J: TRBJ2-5
D: NA
V: TRBV14
DNA: TGTGCCAGCAGCCAAGTGGCTTTTCAAGAGACCCAGTACTTC
CDR3: CASSQVAFQETQYF

size: NA
J: TRBJ1-1
D: NA
V: TRBV7-2
DNA: TGTGCCAGCAGCCACCAGGGAGACACTGAAGCTTTCTTT
CDR3: CASSHQGDTEAFF

size: NA
J: TRBJ2-1
D: TRBD2
V: TRBV20-1
DNA: TGCAGTGCTCCCGGACTAGCCAATGAGCAGTTCTTC
CDR3: CSAPGLANEQFF

size: many
J: TRBJ1-2
D: NA
V: TRBV10-3
DNA: TGTGCCATCAGTGGGGACGGTGATGGCTACACCTTC
CDR3: CAISGDGDGYTF

size: once
J: TRBJ1-6
D: NA
V: TRBV7-2
DNA: TGTGCCAGCAGCTTAGGGGTTTCCAATAATTCACCCCTCCACTTT
CDR3: CASSLGVSNNSPLHF

size: few
J: TRBJ2-1
D: TRBD2
V: TRBV6-2/TRBV6-3
DNA: TGTGCCAGCAGCCCTCTAGCGGGAGCTAGGTACAATGAGCAGTTCTTC
CDR3: CASSPLAGARYNEQFF

size: NA
J: TRBJ2-1
D: TRBD2
V: TRBV28
DNA: TGTGCCAGCAGACTGAATAGCGGGAGCTACAATGAGCAGTTCTTC
CDR3: CASRLNSGSYNEQFF

size: NA
J: TRBJ1-2
D: NA
V: TRBV28
DNA: TGTGCCAGCAGTTCACGAAGCTTGGATGGCTACACCTTC
CDR3: CASSSRSLDGYTF

size: few
J: TRBJ2-7
D: NA
V: TRBV15
DNA: TGTGCCACCAGCGTGGGATTCGCAGGTGAGCAGTACTTC
CDR3: CATSVGFAGEQYF

size: NA
J: TRBJ2-2
D: TRBD2
V: TRBV27
DNA: TGTGCCAGCAGTTTAGCGGGAGGGGGGGACACCGGGGAGCTGTTTTTT
CDR3: CASSLAGGGDTGELFF

size: NA
J: TRBJ1-1
D: NA
V: TRBV21-1
DNA: TGTGCCAGCAGCAAAGGCAGGGACAGGCCGAACACTGAAGCTTTCTTT
CDR3: CASSKGRDRPNTEAFF

size: few
J: TRBJ2-7
D: TRBD2
V: TRBV7-2
DNA: TGTGCCAGCAGCCAGCCGGGGAGGGGCGGCTACGAGCAGTACTTC
CDR3: CASSQPGRGGYEQYF

size: few
J: TRBJ1-2
D: NA
V: TRBV19
DNA: TGTGCCAGTAGTAGACACTGGACTGCTGGAGCTAACTATGGCTACACCTTC
CDR3: CASSRHWTAGANYGYTF

size: few
J: TRBJ2-7
D: NA
V: TRBV12-3/TRBV12-4
DNA: TGTGCCAGCAGGAAGGCAGATTATAGCTACGAGCAGTACTTC
CDR3: CASRKADYSYEQYF

size: few
J: TRBJ2-1
D: TRBD2
V: TRBV5-6
DNA: TGTGCCAGCAGCGCGGGCGGGAGGGCGAGGTACAATGAGCAGTTCTTC
CDR3: CASSAGGRARYNEQFF